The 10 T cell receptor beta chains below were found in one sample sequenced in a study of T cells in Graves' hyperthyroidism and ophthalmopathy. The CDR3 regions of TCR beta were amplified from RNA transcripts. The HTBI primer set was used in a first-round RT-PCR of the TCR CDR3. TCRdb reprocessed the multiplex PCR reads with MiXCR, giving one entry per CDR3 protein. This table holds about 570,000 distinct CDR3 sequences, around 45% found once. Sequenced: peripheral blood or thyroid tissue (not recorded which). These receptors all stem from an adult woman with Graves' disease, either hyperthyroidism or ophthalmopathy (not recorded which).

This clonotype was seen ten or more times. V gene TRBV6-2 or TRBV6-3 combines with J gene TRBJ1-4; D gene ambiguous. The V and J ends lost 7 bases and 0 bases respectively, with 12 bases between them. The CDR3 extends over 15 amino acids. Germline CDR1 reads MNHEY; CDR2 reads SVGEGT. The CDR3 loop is CASKRTISTNEKLFF. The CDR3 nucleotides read TGTGCCAGCAAGCGGACGATCTCAACTAATGAAAAACTGTTTTTT.

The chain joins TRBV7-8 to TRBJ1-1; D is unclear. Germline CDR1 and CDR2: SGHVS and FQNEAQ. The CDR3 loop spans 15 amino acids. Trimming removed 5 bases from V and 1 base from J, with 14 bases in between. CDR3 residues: CASSVDDAANTEAFF. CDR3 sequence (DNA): TGTGCCAGCAGCGTAGATGATGCGGCGAACACTGAAGCTTTCTTT.

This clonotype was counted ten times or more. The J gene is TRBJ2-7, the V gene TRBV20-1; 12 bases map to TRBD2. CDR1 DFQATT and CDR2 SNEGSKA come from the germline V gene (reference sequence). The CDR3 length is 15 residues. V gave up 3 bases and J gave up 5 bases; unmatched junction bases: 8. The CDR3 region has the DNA TGCAGTGCTAGCCCGGGACTAGCGGGTCCCCACGAGCAGTACTTC. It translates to CSASPGLAGPHEQYF.

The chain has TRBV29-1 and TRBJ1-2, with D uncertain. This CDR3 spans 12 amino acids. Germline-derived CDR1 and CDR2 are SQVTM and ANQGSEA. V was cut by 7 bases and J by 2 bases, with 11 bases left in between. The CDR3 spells CSGEVTNYGYTF. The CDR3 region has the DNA TGCAGCGGGGAGGTGACGAACTATGGCTACACCTTC.

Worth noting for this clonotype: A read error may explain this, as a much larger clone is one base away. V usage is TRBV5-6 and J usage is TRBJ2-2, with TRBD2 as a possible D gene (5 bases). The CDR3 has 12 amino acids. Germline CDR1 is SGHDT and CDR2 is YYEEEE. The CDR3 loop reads CASSLQSGEPFF. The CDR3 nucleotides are TGTGCCAGCAGCTTGCAGTCCGGGGAGCCGTTTTTT.

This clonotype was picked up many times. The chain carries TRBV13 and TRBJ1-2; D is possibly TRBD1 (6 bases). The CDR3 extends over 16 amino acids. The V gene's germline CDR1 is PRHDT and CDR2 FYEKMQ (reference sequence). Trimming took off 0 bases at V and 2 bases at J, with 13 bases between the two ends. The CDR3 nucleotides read TGTGCCAGCAGCTTAGGCCTAATAGGGGGGAACTATGGCTACACCTTC. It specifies CASSLGLIGGNYGYTF.

As DNA, the CDR3 is TGCAGCGTTGGGGACAGATCACGCACTGAAGCTTTCTTT. This translates into CSVGDRSRTEAFF. This chain links TRBV29-1 with TRBJ1-1; the match to TRBD1 covers 7 bases. The trim removed 4 bases at V and 4 bases at J, leaving 6 bases unmatched. The germline V gene has CDR1 SQVTM and CDR2 ANQGSEA. The CDR3 has 13 amino acids.

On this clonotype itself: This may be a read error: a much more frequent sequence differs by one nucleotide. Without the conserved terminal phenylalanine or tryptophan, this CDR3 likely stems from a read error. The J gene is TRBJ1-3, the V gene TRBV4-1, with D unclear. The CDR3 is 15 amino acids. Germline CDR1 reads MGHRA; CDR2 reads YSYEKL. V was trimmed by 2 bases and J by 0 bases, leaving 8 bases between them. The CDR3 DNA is TGCGCCAGCAGCCAACCGGCGAACTCTGGAAACACCATATATTCT. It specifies CASSQPANSGNTIYS.

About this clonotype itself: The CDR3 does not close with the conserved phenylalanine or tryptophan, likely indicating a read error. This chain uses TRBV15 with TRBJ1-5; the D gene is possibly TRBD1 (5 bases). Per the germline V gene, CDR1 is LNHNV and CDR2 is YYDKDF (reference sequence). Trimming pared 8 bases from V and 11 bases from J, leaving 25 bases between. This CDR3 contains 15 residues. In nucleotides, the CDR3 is TGTGCCACCGCCGCGACACGAATCAGGGTCCAGACCCAGCATTCT. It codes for CATAATRIRVQTQHS.

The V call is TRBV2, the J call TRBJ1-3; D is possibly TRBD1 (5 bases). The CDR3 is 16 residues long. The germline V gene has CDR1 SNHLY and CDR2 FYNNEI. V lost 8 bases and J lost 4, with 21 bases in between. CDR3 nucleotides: TGTGCCAGCCAACGCAAGTCGGGGGACCGGGGAAACACCATATATTTT. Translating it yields CASQRKSGDRGNTIYF.